The rows below give T cell receptor beta chains drawn from one sample of a study of T cells in Graves' hyperthyroidism and ophthalmopathy. MiXCR was run by TCRdb on the multiplex PCR reads, yielding one entry per CDR3 protein. This sample has 300,000 to 450,000 distinct CDR3 sequences, with about 13% found just once. Sequencing used blood. The origin of the receptors is a woman between 18 and 29 years old with Graves' hyperthyroidism. Each CDR3 is given with its conserved first and last residue. Clone size is shown for a subset of rows, as once, few, many or a class of expanded clone.

clone_size: -
v_call: TRBV7-9
cdr3_aa: CASSGNTRGFGRDEQYF

clone_size: many
v_call: TRBV12-3/TRBV12-4
cdr3_aa: CATLGGPDTQYF

clone_size: -
v_call: TRBV6-1
cdr3_aa: CASSQLGGTQYF

clone_size: -
v_call: TRBV6-1
cdr3_aa: CASSDGRTGPSEQYF

clone_size: -
v_call: TRBV12-5
cdr3_aa: CASGLRWIGAFF

clone_size: many
v_call: TRBV11-2
cdr3_aa: CASSTRESPLHF

clone_size: many
v_call: TRBV20-1
cdr3_aa: CSAMPGTSYEQYF

clone_size: -
v_call: TRBV2
cdr3_aa: CASTPGLYNEQFF

clone_size: many
v_call: TRBV30
cdr3_aa: CAWSVPSPNQPQHF

clone_size: many
v_call: TRBV28
cdr3_aa: CASRLIGTYIYEQYF

clone_size: many
v_call: TRBV2
cdr3_aa: CASSQPGLAGPRRGNEQFF

clone_size: few
v_call: TRBV6-2/TRBV6-3
cdr3_aa: CASSYGGTRLLEQYF

clone_size: many
v_call: TRBV28
cdr3_aa: CASSFAPGVGGYTF

clone_size: few
v_call: TRBV28
cdr3_aa: CASSYTGGGNTIYF

clone_size: many
v_call: TRBV28
cdr3_aa: CASSSLTGGPGELFF

clone_size: -
v_call: TRBV10-3
cdr3_aa: CAISATGGSDNEQFF

clone_size: many
v_call: TRBV12-3/TRBV12-4
cdr3_aa: CASSFVGAQETQYF

clone_size: many
v_call: TRBV24-1
cdr3_aa: CATSEEGRYGYTF

clone_size: -
v_call: TRBV2
cdr3_aa: CATSIAYEQYF

clone_size: many
v_call: TRBV27
cdr3_aa: CASSLSGDYGYTF

clone_size: many
v_call: TRBV3-1
cdr3_aa: CASSPTSQTEQYF

clone_size: many
v_call: TRBV20-1
cdr3_aa: CSADTLSYEQYF

clone_size: many
v_call: TRBV11-1
cdr3_aa: CASSPFIGTGSGELFF

clone_size: many
v_call: TRBV2
cdr3_aa: CASSEALRDRGPSEQYF

clone_size: many
v_call: TRBV5-1
cdr3_aa: CASSLEAGSINEQYF

clone_size: few
v_call: TRBV5-1
cdr3_aa: CASSRSGSSNEKLFF

clone_size: -
v_call: TRBV30
cdr3_aa: CARSVGAGANVLTF

clone_size: many
v_call: TRBV7-3
cdr3_aa: CASSLNAQETQYF

clone_size: many
v_call: TRBV20-1
cdr3_aa: CSARDLGGFPYEQYF

clone_size: -
v_call: TRBV4-1
cdr3_aa: CASSPRRNRPATNEKLFF

clone_size: -
v_call: TRBV28
cdr3_aa: CASSRGDTYNEQFF

clone_size: many
v_call: TRBV29-1
cdr3_aa: CSAGTPNTGELFF

clone_size: many
v_call: TRBV14
cdr3_aa: CASSQDGTRITDTQYF

clone_size: many
v_call: TRBV6-1
cdr3_aa: CASSVLAGGINEQFF

clone_size: many
v_call: TRBV28
cdr3_aa: CASSLTGSTDTQYF

clone_size: once
v_call: TRBV12-3/TRBV12-4
cdr3_aa: CASSPGGLAGALQETQYF

clone_size: few
v_call: TRBV7-3
cdr3_aa: CASSFPGTGGSYEQYF

clone_size: -
v_call: TRBV6-4
cdr3_aa: CASSEGPEGQPQHF

clone_size: -
v_call: TRBV19
cdr3_aa: CASSGDAVSSGANVLTF

clone_size: many
v_call: TRBV6-6
cdr3_aa: CASSYSGGVNTEAFF

clone_size: -
v_call: TRBV7-9
cdr3_aa: CASSSQEGEVPLHF

clone_size: few
v_call: TRBV7-9
cdr3_aa: CASTAGSEETQFF

clone_size: many
v_call: TRBV3-1
cdr3_aa: CASSQDRSPGDTEAFF

clone_size: many
v_call: TRBV11-1
cdr3_aa: CASSLDGQGRGYTF

clone_size: many
v_call: TRBV28
cdr3_aa: CASWPGTDNTEAFF

clone_size: few
v_call: TRBV19
cdr3_aa: CASSQGRDYRVSDTEAFF

clone_size: many
v_call: TRBV9
cdr3_aa: CASSVGGTGNGQYF

clone_size: -
v_call: TRBV19
cdr3_aa: CASSITGDGYTF

clone_size: -
v_call: TRBV5-4
cdr3_aa: CASSAYSGRQYF

clone_size: many
v_call: TRBV2
cdr3_aa: CASRGVMNTEAFF

clone_size: -
v_call: TRBV20-1
cdr3_aa: CSATTGSTGNTIYF

clone_size: many
v_call: TRBV28
cdr3_aa: CASNQRGGRTEAFF

clone_size: -
v_call: TRBV7-8
cdr3_aa: CASSSAIGLAEQYF